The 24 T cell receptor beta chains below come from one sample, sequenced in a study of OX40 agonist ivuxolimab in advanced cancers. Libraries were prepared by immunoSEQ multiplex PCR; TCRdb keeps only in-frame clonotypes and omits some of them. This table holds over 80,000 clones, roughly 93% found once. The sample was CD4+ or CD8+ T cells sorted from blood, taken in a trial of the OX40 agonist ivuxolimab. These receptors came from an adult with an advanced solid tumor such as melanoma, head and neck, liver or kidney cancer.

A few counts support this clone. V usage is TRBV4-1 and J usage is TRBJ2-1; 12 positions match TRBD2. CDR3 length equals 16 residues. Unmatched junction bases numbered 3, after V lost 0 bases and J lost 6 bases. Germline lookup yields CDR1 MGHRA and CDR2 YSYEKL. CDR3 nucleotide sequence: TGCGCCAGCAGCCAAGATCCTAGCGGGAGGGCCAATGAGCAGTTCTTC. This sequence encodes CASSQDPSGRANEQFF.

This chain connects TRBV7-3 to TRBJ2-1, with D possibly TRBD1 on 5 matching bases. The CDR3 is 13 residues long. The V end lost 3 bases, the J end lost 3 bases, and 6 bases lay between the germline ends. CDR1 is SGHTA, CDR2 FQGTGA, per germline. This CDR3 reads CASSLDNYNEQFF. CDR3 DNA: TGTGCCAGCAGCTTGGACAACTACAATGAGCAGTTCTTC.

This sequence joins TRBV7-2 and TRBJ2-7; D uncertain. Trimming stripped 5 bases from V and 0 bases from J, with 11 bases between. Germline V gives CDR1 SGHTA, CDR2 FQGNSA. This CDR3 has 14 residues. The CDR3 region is CASSVDGRSYEQYF. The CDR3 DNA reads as TGTGCCAGCAGCGTAGACGGGCGCTCCTACGAGCAGTACTTC.

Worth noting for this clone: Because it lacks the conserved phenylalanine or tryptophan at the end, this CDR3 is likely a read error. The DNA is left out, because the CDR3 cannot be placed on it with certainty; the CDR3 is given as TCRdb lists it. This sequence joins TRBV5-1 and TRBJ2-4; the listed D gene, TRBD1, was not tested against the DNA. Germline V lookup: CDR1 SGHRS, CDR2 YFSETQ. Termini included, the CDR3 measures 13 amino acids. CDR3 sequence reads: CASRSTETGTWVS.

In nucleotides, the CDR3 is TGTGCCAGCAGTTGGGACAGAGACAATGAGCAGTTCTTC. It codes for CASSWDRDNEQFF. This chain joins TRBV28 and TRBJ2-1; 7 nucleotides agree with TRBD1. This CDR3 comprises 13 residues. The germline CDR1 and CDR2 sequences are MDHEN and SYDVKM. J lost 5 bases, V lost 4 bases, and 2 bases had no gene match.

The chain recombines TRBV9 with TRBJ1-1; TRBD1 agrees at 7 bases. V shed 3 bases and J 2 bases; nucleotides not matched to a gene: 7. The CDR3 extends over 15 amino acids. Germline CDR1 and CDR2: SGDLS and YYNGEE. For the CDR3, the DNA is TGTGCCAGCAGCGGGACCAAAGGGGGCAACACTGAAGCTTTCTTT. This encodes CASSGTKGGNTEAFF.

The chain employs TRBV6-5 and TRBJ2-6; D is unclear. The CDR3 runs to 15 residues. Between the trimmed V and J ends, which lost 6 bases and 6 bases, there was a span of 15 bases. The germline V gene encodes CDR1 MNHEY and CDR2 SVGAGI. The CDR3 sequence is CASRLYRFEANVLTF. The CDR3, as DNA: TGTGCCAGCAGGCTCTACAGATTCGAGGCCAACGTCCTGACTTTC.

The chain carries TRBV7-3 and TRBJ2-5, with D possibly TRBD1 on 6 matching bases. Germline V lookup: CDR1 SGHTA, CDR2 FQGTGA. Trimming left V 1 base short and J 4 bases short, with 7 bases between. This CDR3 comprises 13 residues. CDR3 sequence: CASSLKGGETQYF. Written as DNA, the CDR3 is TGTGCCAGCAGCTTAAAAGGGGGAGAGACCCAGTACTTC.

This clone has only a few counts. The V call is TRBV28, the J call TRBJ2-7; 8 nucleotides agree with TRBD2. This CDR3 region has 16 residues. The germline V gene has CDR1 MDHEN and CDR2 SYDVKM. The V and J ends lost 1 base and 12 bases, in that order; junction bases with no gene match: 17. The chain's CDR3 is CASSLSSGRYQNGAYF. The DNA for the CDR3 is TGTGCCAGCAGTTTATCCAGCGGGAGATATCAGAACGGGGCGTACTTC.

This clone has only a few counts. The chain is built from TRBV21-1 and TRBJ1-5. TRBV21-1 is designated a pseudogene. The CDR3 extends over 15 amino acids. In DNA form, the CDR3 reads TGTGCCAGCAGCAAAGGTCGGGGGGGCAATCAGCCCCAGCATTTT. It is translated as CASSKGRGGNQPQHF.

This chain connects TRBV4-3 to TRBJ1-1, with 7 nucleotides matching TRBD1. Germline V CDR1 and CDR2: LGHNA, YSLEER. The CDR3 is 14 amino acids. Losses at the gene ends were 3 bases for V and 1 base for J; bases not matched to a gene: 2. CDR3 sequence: CASSHQGENTEAFF. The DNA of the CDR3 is TGCGCCAGCAGCCACCAGGGGGAGAACACTGAAGCTTTCTTT.

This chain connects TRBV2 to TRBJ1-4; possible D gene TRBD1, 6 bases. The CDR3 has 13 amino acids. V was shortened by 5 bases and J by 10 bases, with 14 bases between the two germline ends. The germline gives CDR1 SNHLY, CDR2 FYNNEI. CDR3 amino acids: CASSIDRRGKLFF. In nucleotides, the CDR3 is TGTGCCAGCAGTATTGACAGGAGGGGAAAACTGTTTTTT. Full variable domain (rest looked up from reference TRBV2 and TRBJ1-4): EPEVTQTPSHQVTQMGQEVILRCVPISNHLYFYWYRQILGQKVEFLVSFYNNEISEKSEIFDDQFSVERPDGSNFTLKIRSTKLEDSAMYFCASSIDRRGKLFFGSGTQLSVL.

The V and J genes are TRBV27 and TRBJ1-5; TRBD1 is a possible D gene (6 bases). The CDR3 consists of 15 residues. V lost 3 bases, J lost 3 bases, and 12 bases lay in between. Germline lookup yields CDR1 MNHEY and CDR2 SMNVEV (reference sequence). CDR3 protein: CASSLGAGDNQPQHF. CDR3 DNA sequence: TGTGCCAGCAGTTTGGGGGCAGGGGACAATCAGCCCCAGCATTTT.

The CDR3 sequence: CASSEAWDISYEQYF. The CDR3 coding sequence is TGTGCCAGCAGTGAAGCGTGGGACATTTCCTACGAGCAGTACTTC. This chain joins TRBV6-1 and TRBJ2-7; a possible D gene is TRBD1 (6 bases). Germline loops: CDR1 MNHNS, CDR2 SASEGT. Trimming stripped 0 bases from V and 1 base from J, with 10 bases between. The CDR3 consists of 15 residues.

This chain's CDR3 is CASSRLVSSLNTQYF. The CDR3 nucleotides read TGTGCCAGCAGCCGTCTCGTAAGCTCTTTAAATACGCAGTATTTT. V is TRBV6-6 and J is TRBJ2-3; D not resolved. Germline V gives CDR1 MNHNY, CDR2 SVGAGI (reference sequence). Deletions cut 6 bases from V and 7 bases from J, with 20 bases between. This CDR3 is 15 amino acids long.

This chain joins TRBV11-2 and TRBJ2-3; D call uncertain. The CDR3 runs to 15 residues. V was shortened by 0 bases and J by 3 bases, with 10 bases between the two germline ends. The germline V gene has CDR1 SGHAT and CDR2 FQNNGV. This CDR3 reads CASSLELGLTDTQYF. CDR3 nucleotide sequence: TGTGCCAGCAGCTTAGAGCTAGGGCTAACAGATACGCAGTATTTT.

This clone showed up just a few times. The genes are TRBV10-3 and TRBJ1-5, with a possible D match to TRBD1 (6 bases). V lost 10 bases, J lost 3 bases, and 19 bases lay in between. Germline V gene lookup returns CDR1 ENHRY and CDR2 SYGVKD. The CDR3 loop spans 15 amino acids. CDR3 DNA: TGTGCCACAGCATCTGGAGGACAGCCCAATCAGCCCCAGCATTTT. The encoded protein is CATASGGQPNQPQHF.

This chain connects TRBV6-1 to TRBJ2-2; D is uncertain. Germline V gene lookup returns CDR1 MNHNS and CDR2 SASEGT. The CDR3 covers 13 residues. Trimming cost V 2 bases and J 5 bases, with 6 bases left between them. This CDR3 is CASSELLTGELFF. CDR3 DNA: TGTGCCAGCAGTGAACTTTTAACCGGGGAGCTGTTTTTT.

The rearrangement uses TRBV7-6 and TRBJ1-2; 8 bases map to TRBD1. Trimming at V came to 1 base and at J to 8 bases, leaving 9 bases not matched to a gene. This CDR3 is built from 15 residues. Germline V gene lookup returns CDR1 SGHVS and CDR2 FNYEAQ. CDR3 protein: CASSLGAGGAGGYTF. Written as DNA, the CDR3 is TGTGCCAGCAGCTTAGGGGCAGGGGGCGCGGGAGGCTACACCTTC.

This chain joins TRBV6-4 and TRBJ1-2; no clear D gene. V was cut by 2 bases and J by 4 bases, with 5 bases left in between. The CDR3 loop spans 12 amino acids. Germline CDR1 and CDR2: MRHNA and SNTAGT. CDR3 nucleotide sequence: TGTGCCAGCAGTGACGGGTTCTATGGCTACACCTTC. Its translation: CASSDGFYGYTF.

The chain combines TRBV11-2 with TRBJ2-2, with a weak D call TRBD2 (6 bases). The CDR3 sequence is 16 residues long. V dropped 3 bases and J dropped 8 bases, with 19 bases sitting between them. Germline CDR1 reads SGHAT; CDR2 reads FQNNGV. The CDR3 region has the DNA TGTGCCAGCAGCTTGGGACGGGAGCGTAGGTTGGGGGAGCTGTTTTTT. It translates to CASSLGRERRLGELFF.

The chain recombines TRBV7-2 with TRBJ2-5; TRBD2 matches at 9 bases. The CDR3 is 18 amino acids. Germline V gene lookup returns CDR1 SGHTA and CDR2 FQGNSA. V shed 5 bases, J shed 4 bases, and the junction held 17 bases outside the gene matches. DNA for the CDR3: TGTGCCAGCAGCCCCCCCTCGCGGCGGGAGGGACGAGGAGAGACCCAGTACTTC. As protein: CASSPPSRREGRGETQYF.

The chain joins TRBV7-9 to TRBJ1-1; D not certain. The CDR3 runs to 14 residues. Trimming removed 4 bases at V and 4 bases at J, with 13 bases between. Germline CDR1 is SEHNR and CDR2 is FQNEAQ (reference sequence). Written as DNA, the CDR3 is TGTGCCAGCAGCTCGGTTGAGATGGGCACTGAAGCTTTCTTT. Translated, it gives CASSSVEMGTEAFF.

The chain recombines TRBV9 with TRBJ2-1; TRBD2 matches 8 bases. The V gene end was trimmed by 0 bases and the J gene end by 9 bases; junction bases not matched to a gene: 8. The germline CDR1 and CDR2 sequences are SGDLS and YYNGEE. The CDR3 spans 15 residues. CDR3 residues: CASSVEAGVPGEQFF. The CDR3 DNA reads TGTGCCAGCAGCGTAGAAGCGGGAGTACCCGGTGAGCAGTTCTTC.